The 32 T cell receptor beta chains given below trace back to one sample, sequenced in a study of Ad26.COV2.S vaccination and SARS-CoV-2 variants. Profiled with immunoSEQ multiplex PCR; TCRdb holds only in-frame clones, not every one. The table lists 300,000 to 450,000 clones, around 92% of them singletons. The material sequenced was peripheral blood, taken after recovery from COVID-19. Receptors originate from a human donor who had recovered from COVID-19.

The chain links TRBV11-2 to TRBJ1-6; weak D call: TRBD1 (5 bases). Trimming took off 5 bases at V and 7 bases at J, with 15 bases between the two ends. The CDR3 runs to 15 residues. In germline, CDR1 is SGHAT, CDR2 FQNNGV. This CDR3 is CASSPRPGTNSPLHF. In DNA, the CDR3 is TGTGCCAGCAGCCCGCGTCCCGGGACCAATTCACCCCTCCACTTT.

The gene calls are TRBV2 and TRBJ2-5, with TRBD2 matching over 8 bases. Germline CDR1 SNHLY, CDR2 FYNNEI. V shed 6 bases and J 3 bases; nucleotides not matched to a gene: 18. The CDR3 contains 18 residues. CDR3 sequence reads: CASRVFRGGATIEETQYF. DNA for the CDR3: TGTGCCAGCAGGGTCTTTCGGGGGGGGGCTACCATTGAAGAGACCCAGTACTTC.

CDR3 in amino acids: CASSFPRGVNTEAFF. CDR3 sequence (DNA): TGTGCCAGCAGCTTTCCCCGGGGGGTGAACACTGAAGCTTTCTTT. V usage is TRBV5-4 and J usage is TRBJ1-1; possibly TRBD1 for D (5 bases). The V and J ends lost 2 bases and 0 bases respectively, with 11 bases between them. This CDR3 region has 15 residues. Germline values: CDR1 SGHNT, CDR2 YYREEE (reference sequence).

This chain links TRBV24-1 with TRBJ2-1, with 10 bases aligning to TRBD1. This CDR3 contains 14 residues. Germline loops: CDR1 KGHDR, CDR2 SFDVKD. Germline trimming cut 3 bases from V and 7 bases from J; bases unmatched to any gene: 2. The chain's CDR3 is CATSDPGQGNEQFF. The CDR3 DNA is TGTGCCACCAGTGATCCGGGACAGGGGAATGAGCAGTTCTTC.

The chain carries TRBV7-2 and TRBJ2-7, with D tentatively TRBD1 or TRBD2 (5 bases each). The germline V and J ends were trimmed by 3 bases and 0 bases, with 12 bases remaining between them. The germline CDR1 and CDR2 sequences are SGHTA and FQGNSA. The CDR3 loop spans 15 amino acids. The CDR3 is CASSFRDASSYEQYF. The CDR3 region has the DNA TGTGCCAGCAGCTTCCGGGACGCGAGCTCCTACGAGCAGTACTTC.

This clone was detected a few times. The chain uses TRBV9 and TRBJ1-1, with D perhaps matching TRBD1 (6 bases). V dropped 3 bases and J dropped 1 base, with 16 bases sitting between them. Germline V gives CDR1 SGDLS, CDR2 YYNGEE. This CDR3 spans 16 amino acids. The CDR3 sequence is CASSENLPTGNTEAFF. Written as DNA, the CDR3 is TGTGCCAGCAGCGAGAACCTTCCGACAGGGAACACTGAAGCTTTCTTT.

Turning to this clone: This same CDR3 is encoded by further DNA sequences in the sample. This rearrangement joins TRBV7-9 to TRBJ1-1, with 10 bases lining up with TRBD1. The CDR3 covers 14 residues. With 3 bases clipped from V and 5 bases from J, the junction kept 3 bases outside the gene matches. The V gene's germline CDR1 is SEHNR and CDR2 FQNEAQ (reference sequence). The CDR3 DNA is TGTGCCAGCAGCTTGGACAGGGGGGGTACTGAAGCTTTCTTT. Translation gives CASSLDRGGTEAFF.

The genes are TRBV5-6 and TRBJ1-2, with D perhaps matching TRBD1 (5 bases). Per the germline V gene, CDR1 is SGHDT and CDR2 is YYEEEE. The CDR3 consists of 13 residues. The V end was cut by 5 bases, the J end by 4 bases, with 12 bases between. CDR3 sequence reads: CASRLGAVYGYTF. CDR3 nucleotide sequence: TGTGCCAGCAGGTTAGGGGCGGTCTATGGCTACACCTTC.

The V call is TRBV5-6, the J call TRBJ1-1; TRBD1 matches at 10 bases. Trimming took 4 bases from V and 0 from J; bases not matched to a gene: 6. The germline V gene has CDR1 SGHDT and CDR2 YYEEEE. The CDR3 has 16 amino acids. Here the CDR3 DNA reads TGTGCCAGCAGCCCCGGGACAGGGGCCCTGAACACTGAAGCTTTCTTT. Protein sequence: CASSPGTGALNTEAFF.

The chain links TRBV10-2 to TRBJ2-7; D may match TRBD1 or TRBD2 (5 bases each). Germline V CDR1 and CDR2: WSHSY, SAAADI. V was trimmed by 6 bases and J by 1 base, leaving 10 bases between them. This CDR3 region has 13 residues. CDR3 coding DNA: TGCGCCAGCAGCTGGGACGGATCCTACGAGCAGTACTTC. It codes for CASSWDGSYEQYF.

The chain uses TRBV7-9 and TRBJ1-1, with 9 nucleotides matching TRBD1. The CDR3 length is 13 residues. Per germline, CDR1 SEHNR and CDR2 FQNEAQ (reference sequence). V shed 6 bases, J shed 3 bases, and the junction held 2 bases outside the gene matches. The CDR3 coding sequence is TGTGCCAGCAGACAGGGGGCCGACACTGAAGCTTTCTTT. It translates to CASRQGADTEAFF.

The rearrangement joins TRBV6-5 to TRBJ2-7, with a possible D match to TRBD1 (5 bases). Germline lookup yields CDR1 MNHEY and CDR2 SVGAGI. CDR3 length: 15 amino acids. The V end was cut by 7 bases, the J end by 0 bases, with 16 bases between. CDR3 DNA: TGTGCCAGCACTCCTACAGGTCACCCCTCCTACGAGCAGTACTTC. Encoded protein: CASTPTGHPSYEQYF.

J is TRBJ2-3 and V is TRBV2; D remains unclear. Germline V gives CDR1 SNHLY, CDR2 FYNNEI. Trimming removed 4 bases from V and 4 bases from J, with 6 bases in between. The CDR3 consists of 12 residues. DNA of the CDR3: TGTGCCAGCAGTGTGGTTTCAGATACGCAGTATTTT. Its protein is CASSVVSDTQYF.

The chain uses TRBV6-1 and TRBJ2-7; D unresolved. The V gene lost 1 base and the J gene lost 3 bases, with 7 bases spanning the gap. Germline values: CDR1 MNHNS, CDR2 SASEGT. The CDR3 loop spans 13 amino acids. Here the CDR3 reads CASSEEYVYEQYF. The CDR3 DNA reads as TGTGCCAGCAGTGAAGAGTACGTCTACGAGCAGTACTTC.

A few counts support this clone. V usage is TRBV15 and J usage is TRBJ2-6, with unresolved D. The CDR3 spans 17 residues. V was shortened by 1 base and J by 0 bases, with 10 bases between the two germline ends. Germline-derived CDR1 and CDR2 are LNHNV and YYDKDF (reference sequence). CDR3 region: CATSRVAASSGANVLTF. The CDR3 DNA reads TGTGCCACCAGCAGAGTGGCAGCTTCCTCTGGGGCCAACGTCCTGACTTTC.

This chain links TRBV6-5 with TRBJ2-1; 8 bases are a match to TRBD2. Germline V gene lookup returns CDR1 MNHEY and CDR2 SVGAGI. The V and J ends lost 4 bases and 3 bases, in that order; junction bases with no gene match: 5. The CDR3 is 15 residues long. The CDR3 spells CASSSRGGGYNEQFF. The CDR3 nucleotides are TGTGCCAGCAGTTCCCGGGGGGGAGGCTACAATGAGCAGTTCTTC.

The rearrangement joins TRBV9 to TRBJ1-4; 10 bases line up with TRBD1. The J segment lost 8 bases and the V segment lost 3 bases, leaving 7 bases of the junction unmatched. This CDR3 has 15 amino acids. The germline V gene encodes CDR1 SGDLS and CDR2 YYNGEE. The CDR3 loop reads CASSGGDRGFEKLFF. The CDR3 coding sequence is TGTGCCAGCAGCGGGGGGGACAGGGGATTCGAAAAACTGTTTTTT.

The rearrangement links TRBV29-1 to TRBJ1-1; possible D gene TRBD1, 5 bases. CDR1 and CDR2 (germline): SQVTM, ANQGSEA. Trimming took off 5 bases at V and 7 bases at J, with 11 bases between the two ends. This CDR3 is 11 amino acids long. The CDR3: CSVRQGSEAFF. In DNA form, the CDR3 reads TGCAGCGTTCGGCAGGGCAGTGAAGCTTTCTTT.

The chain has TRBV29-1 and TRBJ2-5; 8 nucleotides align to TRBD2. V dropped 4 bases and J dropped 1; count of bases not matched to a gene: 5. The CDR3 runs 14 residues. The germline V gene has CDR1 SQVTM and CDR2 ANQGSEA. The CDR3 nucleotides are TGCAGCGTTGGTGCGGGGGGCTTCCAAGAGACCCAGTACTTC. This gives the protein CSVGAGGFQETQYF.

CDR3 coding DNA: TGCGCCAGCAGCTTGGTCAGGGCGACTAATGAAAAACTGTTTTTT. Encoded protein: CASSLVRATNEKLFF. The chain joins TRBV5-1 to TRBJ1-4; possibly TRBD1 for D (5 bases). Trimming took 0 bases from V and 2 from J, leaving 8 bases between them. CDR1 and CDR2 (germline): SGHRS, YFSETQ. The CDR3 is 15 amino acids.

V and J are TRBV5-1 and TRBJ2-3, with 8 bases aligning to TRBD1. V was clipped by 4 bases and J by 0 bases; unmatched bases: 16. The CDR3 totals 19 residues. Germline assignment: CDR1 SGHRS and CDR2 YFSETQ. The DNA for the CDR3 is TGCGCCAGCAGCCCGTGGACAGGGTTGGCTTCTCCTAGCACAGATACGCAGTATTTT. Its protein is CASSPWTGLASPSTDTQYF.

This chain links TRBV6-6 with TRBJ1-4; D is unresolved. CDR1 is MNHNY and CDR2 is SVGAGI in the germline V gene (reference sequence). Trimming removed 4 bases at V and 6 bases at J, with 9 bases between. CDR3 length: 13 amino acids. The CDR3 DNA sequence: TGTGCCAGCAGTTCGGGAGAAGATGAAAAACTGTTTTTT. Translation gives CASSSGEDEKLFF.

The V gene is TRBV18, the J gene TRBJ2-5, with D maybe TRBD2 (7 bases). The V end lost 2 bases, the J end lost 5 bases, and 15 bases lay between the germline ends. The CDR3 has 15 amino acids. Germline V CDR1 and CDR2: KGHSH, LQKENI. In nucleotides, the CDR3 is TGTGCCAGCTCACCATTCGGGGGGCCTGGGGAGACCCAGTACTTC. Amino acid sequence: CASSPFGGPGETQYF.

Here the CDR3 reads CASSPPPGSGNTIYF. In DNA form, the CDR3 reads TGCGCCAGCAGCCCACCACCCGGTTCTGGAAACACCATATATTTT. The V call is TRBV4-1, the J call TRBJ1-3, with D uncertain. Trimming removed 4 bases from V and 1 base from J, with 11 bases in between. CDR3 length equals 15 residues. Germline V gene lookup returns CDR1 MGHRA and CDR2 YSYEKL.

The CDR3 loop reads CASKDGGGQPQHF. For the CDR3, the DNA is TGCGCCAGCAAGGACGGAGGGGGACAGCCCCAGCATTTT. The chain links TRBV10-2 to TRBJ1-5; tentative D call: TRBD1 (6 bases). The CDR3 is 13 amino acids. Germline-derived CDR1 and CDR2 are WSHSY and SAAADI. V was shortened by 7 bases and J by 7 bases, with 14 bases between the two germline ends.

V and J are TRBV5-5 and TRBJ1-1; D might be TRBD1 (6 bases). V lost 0 bases and J lost 1, with 7 bases in between. CDR1 is SGHKS and CDR2 is YYEKEE in the germline V gene (reference sequence). The CDR3 is 14 amino acids. The CDR3 nucleotides are TGTGCCAGCAGCTTGGGAGGGGGGAACACTGAAGCTTTCTTT. This gives the protein CASSLGGGNTEAFF.

The chain couples TRBV10-3 to TRBJ1-4; D unclear. The germline gives CDR1 ENHRY, CDR2 SYGVKD. There are 11 residues in the CDR3. V was shortened by 10 bases and J by 8 bases, with 11 bases between the two germline ends. CDR3 amino acids: CATAREEKLFF. The CDR3 DNA is TGTGCCACGGCCCGGGAAGAAAAACTGTTTTTT.

This sequence joins TRBV10-1 and TRBJ2-1, with D possibly being TRBD2 (7 bases). The CDR3 loop spans 16 amino acids. Germline V gene sequence: CDR1 WNHNN, CDR2 SYGVQD (reference sequence). Trimming removed 0 bases from V and 12 bases from J, with 21 bases in between. DNA of the CDR3: TGCGCCAGCAGTGAGTCGGGAGGGGGTCCCTACAGTCGGCAGTTCTTC. Amino acids: CASSESGGGPYSRQFF.

This clone was observed a single time. The V gene is TRBV19, the J gene TRBJ1-5; 8 bases are shared with TRBD1. Trimming removed 4 bases from V and 3 bases from J; junction bases left unmatched: 11. Per germline, CDR1 LNHDA and CDR2 SQIVND (reference sequence). The CDR3 covers 17 residues. The CDR3, as DNA: TGTGCCAGTAGTAAGGTTGGGACAGGCGGGATCAATCAGCCCCAGCATTTT. It encodes CASSKVGTGGINQPQHF. The full variable domain, in which reference TRBV19 and TRBJ1-5 provide the parts outside the CDR3, is DGGITQSPKYLFRKEGQNVTLSCEQNLNHDAMYWYRQDPGQGLRLIYYSQIVNDFQKGDIAEGYSVSREKKESFPLTVTSAQKNPTAFYLCASSKVGTGGINQPQHFGDGTRLSIL.

The V call is TRBV2, the J call TRBJ1-2; the D gene is possibly TRBD1 (5 bases). Germline V lookup: CDR1 SNHLY, CDR2 FYNNEI. Trimming left V 5 bases short and J 8 bases short, with 12 bases between. This CDR3 spans 12 amino acids. DNA of the CDR3: TGTGCCAGCAGTTTAGACAGCTGGGGCTACACCTTC. Translated, it gives CASSLDSWGYTF.

This clone is a singleton in its sample. The chain employs TRBV19 and TRBJ1-6; 7 nucleotides match TRBD1. The V and J ends lost 6 bases and 11 bases, in that order; junction bases with no gene match: 7. The CDR3 is made up of 13 amino acids. CDR1 and CDR2 from the germline V gene are LNHDA and SQIVND (reference sequence). The CDR3 DNA follows: TGTGCCAGTAGCGACAGGGTAAGGGCACCCCTCCACTTT. It translates to CASSDRVRAPLHF.

The rearrangement links TRBV5-8 to TRBJ1-3; D possibly corresponds to TRBD1 (5 bases). CDR3 length equals 14 residues. Germline values: CDR1 SGHTS, CDR2 YDEGEE. V was cut by 1 base and J by 6 bases, with 11 bases left in between. The CDR3, as DNA: TGTGCCAGCAGCTTGCGGACACCAAAAAACACCATATATTTT. Translation gives CASSLRTPKNTIYF.